A selection of T cell receptor beta chains follows, all from one sample in a study of blood T cells in healthy people across ages. In TCRdb, the 5' RACE reads were re-called with MiXCR into one record per CDR3 protein. Seen here are about 1.4 million distinct CDR3 sequences, roughly 64% observed once, and the top ten hold under 8.5%. Specimen: blood. These receptors were taken from a man younger than 35 in good health. Both conserved end residues are part of each CDR3.

V,J,CDR3
TRBV11-2,TRBJ2-1,CASSRGGTGSGEQFF
TRBV20-1,TRBJ2-3,CSAIGRSDTQYF
TRBV3-1,TRBJ1-2,CASSQDQRVSTNYGYTF
TRBV29-1,TRBJ2-3,CSVEPGTGGADTQYF
TRBV5-1,TRBJ2-7,CASSLGGVAGEVSYEQYF
TRBV5-1,TRBJ2-3,CASSLEGAGTDTQYF
TRBV6-9,TRBJ1-1,CASSYPRIEMNTEAFF
TRBV20-1,TRBJ2-1,CSAPPSTNEQFF
TRBV2,TRBJ2-5,CASTRLQGAETQYF
TRBV12-3/TRBV12-4,TRBJ1-1,CTSSLTYTEAFF
TRBV10-2,TRBJ2-1,CASSESDSGGYNNEQFF
TRBV21-1,TRBJ2-1,CASKPDREKFF
TRBV20-1,TRBJ2-1,CSARAVSYNEQFF
TRBV20-1,TRBJ2-1,CSASLNSGRAYEQFF
TRBV7-6,TRBJ2-1,CASSLAGTTTYNEQFF
TRBV7-2,TRBJ1-2,CASSSRLTNYGYTF
TRBV28,TRBJ1-1,CASSLRGVRNTEAFF
TRBV7-2,TRBJ1-1,CASSFGQGMNTEAFF
TRBV7-9,TRBJ2-1,CASSSLDLSGNEQFF
TRBV27,TRBJ1-1,CASSFSRVTEAFF
TRBV4-1,TRBJ1-2,CASSQVGAGNARGGYTF
TRBV24-1,TRBJ2-1,CATSDRTSGSSYNEQFF
TRBV27,TRBJ1-2,CASSLPTGHGYTF
TRBV11-2,TRBJ2-7,CASSSDRIEQYF
TRBV20-1,TRBJ1-1,CSARLGDTEAFF
TRBV5-5,TRBJ2-4,CASSRLRTRNIQYF
TRBV20-1,TRBJ1-6,CSAANRNSPLHF
TRBV10-1,TRBJ2-2,CAASQRNTGELFF
TRBV4-1,TRBJ2-1,CASSRGQGLYNEQFF
TRBV2,TRBJ1-5,CASSDKQGSKPQHF
TRBV28,TRBJ2-4,CASSMFRGQDTLAKNIQYF
TRBV15,TRBJ2-3,CATSREGTEITDTQYF
TRBV12-3/TRBV12-4,TRBJ2-1,CASSFPRDEQFF
TRBV20-1,TRBJ2-3,CSAVVPQLFSTDTQYF
TRBV6-4,TRBJ2-7,CASSVAALAGVSYEQYF
TRBV24-1,TRBJ1-2,CATSEDRDGYTF
TRBV6-5,TRBJ2-2,CASRPLGGSGELFF
TRBV20-1,TRBJ2-7,CSGPSGSPYEQYF
TRBV7-9,TRBJ2-7,CASSPDNRNEQYF
TRBV7-8,TRBJ1-4,CASGEATNEKLFF
TRBV29-1,TRBJ2-1,CSVATPGVEQFF
TRBV11-1,TRBJ2-3,CASSGPFIWGSTDTQYF